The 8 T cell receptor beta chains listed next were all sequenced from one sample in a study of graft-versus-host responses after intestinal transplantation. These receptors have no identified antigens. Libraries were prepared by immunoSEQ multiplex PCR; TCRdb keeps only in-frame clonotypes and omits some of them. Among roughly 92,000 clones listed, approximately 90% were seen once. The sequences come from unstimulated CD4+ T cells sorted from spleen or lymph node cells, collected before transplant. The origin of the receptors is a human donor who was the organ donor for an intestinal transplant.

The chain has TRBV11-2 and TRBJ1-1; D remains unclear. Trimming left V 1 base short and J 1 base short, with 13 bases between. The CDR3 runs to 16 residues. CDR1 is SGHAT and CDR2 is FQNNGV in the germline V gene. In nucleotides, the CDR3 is TGTGCCAGCAGCTTAGCGGGAAGGGATCGGAACACTGAAGCTTTCTTT. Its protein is CASSLAGRDRNTEAFF. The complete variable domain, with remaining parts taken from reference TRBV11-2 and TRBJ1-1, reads EAGVAQSPRYKIIEKRQSVAFWCNPISGHATLYWYQQILGQGPKLLIQFQNNGVVDDSQLPKDRFSAERLKGVDSTLKIQPAKLEDSAVYLCASSLAGRDRNTEAFFGQGTRLTVV.

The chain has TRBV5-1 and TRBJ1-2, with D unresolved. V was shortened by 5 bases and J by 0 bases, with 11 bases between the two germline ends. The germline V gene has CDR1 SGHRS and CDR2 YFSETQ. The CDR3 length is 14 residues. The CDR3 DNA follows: TGCGCCAGCAGGGAGGGTCGGGCTAACTATGGCTACACCTTC. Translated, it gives CASREGRANYGYTF.

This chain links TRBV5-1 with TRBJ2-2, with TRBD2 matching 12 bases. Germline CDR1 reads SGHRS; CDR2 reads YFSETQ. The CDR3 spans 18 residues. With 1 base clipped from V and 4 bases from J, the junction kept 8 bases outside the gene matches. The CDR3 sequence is CASSLWGLTSGSTGELFF. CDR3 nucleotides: TGCGCCAGCAGCTTGTGGGGGCTGACTAGCGGGAGCACCGGGGAGCTGTTTTTT.

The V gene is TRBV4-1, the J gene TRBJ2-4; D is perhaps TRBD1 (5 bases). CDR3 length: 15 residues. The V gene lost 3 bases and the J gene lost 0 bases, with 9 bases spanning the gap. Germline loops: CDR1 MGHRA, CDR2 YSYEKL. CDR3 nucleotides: TGCGCCAGCAGCCAGCTGGGGCTAGCCAAAAACATTCAGTACTTC. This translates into CASSQLGLAKNIQYF.

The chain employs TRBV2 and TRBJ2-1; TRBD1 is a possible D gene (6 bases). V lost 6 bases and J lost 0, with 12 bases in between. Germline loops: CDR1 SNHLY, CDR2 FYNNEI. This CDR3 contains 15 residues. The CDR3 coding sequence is TGTGCCAGCAGCACGACAGGAAGCTCCTACAATGAGCAGTTCTTC. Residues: CASSTTGSSYNEQFF.

CDR3 DNA sequence: TGTGCCAGTAGTATCCGTGGATGGGGACAGGGGATGACAACAGATACGCAGTATTTT. As protein: CASSIRGWGQGMTTDTQYF. This chain connects TRBV19 to TRBJ2-3; TRBD1 agrees at 10 bases. Germline V gene data show CDR1 as LNHDA and CDR2 as SQIVND (reference sequence). V lost 3 bases and J lost 3; bases outside the gene matches: 15. The CDR3 has 19 residues.

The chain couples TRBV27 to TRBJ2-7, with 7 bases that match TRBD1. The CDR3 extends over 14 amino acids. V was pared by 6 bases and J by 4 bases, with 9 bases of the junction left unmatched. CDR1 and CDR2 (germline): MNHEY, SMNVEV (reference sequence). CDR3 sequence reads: CASRPTGTAYEQYF. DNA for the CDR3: TGTGCCAGCAGGCCAACCGGGACAGCTTACGAGCAGTACTTC.

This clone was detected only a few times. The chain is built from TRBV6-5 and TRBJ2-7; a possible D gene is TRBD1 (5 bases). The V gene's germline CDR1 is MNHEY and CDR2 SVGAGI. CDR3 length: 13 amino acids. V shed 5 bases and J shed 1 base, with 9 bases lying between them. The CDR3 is CASSLQESYEQYF. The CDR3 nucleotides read TGTGCCAGCAGTCTACAGGAGTCCTACGAGCAGTACTTC.